This T cell receptor (beta chain) was obtained from a study of memory CD4+ T cells and cytomegalovirus serostatus. V was clipped by 7 bases and J by 0 bases, with 13 bases between them. There are 15 residues in the CDR3. Germline-derived CDR1 and CDR2 are SNHLY and FYNNEI. Some clones are missing from TCRdb's copy, which holds only in-frame ones; the method was immunoSEQ multiplex PCR. The table includes around 40,000 clones, 70% to 80% detected once. The sort gate was single viable CD3+CD4+CD8-CD45RO+ cells for memory CD4+ T cells. The TCR was taken from an adult in good health and CMV-seronegative. Sequencing used memory CD4+ T cells from blood. V is TRBV2 and J is TRBJ1-5, with unresolved D. CDR3 in DNA: TGTGCCAGCACTGAGGGCGGATATAGCAATCAGCCCCAGCATTTT. It translates to CASTEGGYSNQPQHF.